Included here is one T cell receptor (beta chain) sequence, with context. As yet, its antigen is unknown. This sample stems from a study of somatic mutations in cytotoxic T cells in rheumatoid arthritis. Study-level points and caveats: Some patients, about an eighth of the 65, had a largest CD8+ clone that exceeded 20% of CD8+ cells. For rheumatoid arthritis patients, the slight TRBV07 underrepresentation lacked multiple-comparison adjustment.

Per the original methods: Matching published virus-specific TCRB sequences was rare for patient CD8+ clones that were larger than 1%. Using immunoSEQ multiplex PCR, the repertoire was profiled, and TCRdb retains in-frame clones only, with some absent. That table is the source of V, J and clone size, and D and trimming were worked out from the DNA. The table lists around 19,000 clones, 68% of them singletons. The CDR3 is made up of 15 amino acids. Germline V gene lookup returns CDR1 SGHDT and CDR2 YYEEEE. V shed 0 bases, J shed 5 bases, and the junction held 5 bases outside the gene matches. Sequences were obtained from CD8+ T cells sorted from blood. This TCR came from an adult with rheumatoid arthritis. V usage is TRBV5-6 and J usage is TRBJ1-1, with 9 bases matching TRBD1. The CDR3 coding sequence is TGTGCCAGCAGCTTGGAAACAGGGGGCCGAACTGAAGCTTTCTTT. It translates to CASSLETGGRTEAFF.